The TCR beta chain described here comes from a study of blood T cell repertoires in COVID-19. Authors' methods: It was from reference gene primer amplification that nucleated cell counts were estimated. Only in-frame clones appear in the TCRdb table, and some are missing; sequencing was by immunoSEQ multiplex PCR. V and J calls and clone size are those listed in that table; D and trimming were worked out from the DNA. The table lists 200,000 to 250,000 clones, about 83% of them singletons. Those enrolled in Seattle joined during active infection and were followed longitudinally afterward. Per the germline V gene, CDR1 is SGHKS and CDR2 is YYEKEE (reference sequence). The CDR3 is 14 residues long. After removal of 4 bases from V and 5 bases from J, the junction contained 9 bases not matched to a gene.

The receptor was derived from a woman aged 25 to 39 with COVID-19, enrolled during active disease. V usage is TRBV5-5 and J usage is TRBJ2-7; 7 bases are shared with TRBD1. Source material: peripheral blood. CDR3 amino acids: CASSARQGIHEQYF. CDR3 coding DNA: TGTGCCAGCAGCGCACGACAGGGTATCCACGAGCAGTACTTC.